Here is one TCR beta chain with its context. The record originates from a study of OX40 agonist ivuxolimab in advanced cancers. Study context: Subjects had a mean age of around 63 years, with a range of 23 to 79; about 83% were male.

Sequencing used immunoSEQ multiplex PCR; TCRdb keeps in-frame clones, though not all of them. The table includes around 140,000 clones, 85% to 95% detected once. At baseline, cycle 4 day 1, and cycle 7 day 1, blood was sampled. The sequence derives from an adult with an advanced solid tumor such as melanoma, head and neck, liver or kidney cancer. The sample in question was CD4+ or CD8+ T cells sorted from blood, obtained in a trial of the OX40 agonist ivuxolimab.

CDR3 region: CASSPAGFSYEQYF. In DNA form, the CDR3 reads TGTGCCAGCTCACCGGCAGGTTTCTCCTACGAGCAGTACTTC. The J gene is TRBJ2-7, the V gene TRBV18; D not certain. With 3 bases removed from V and 0 bases from J, the gap between germline ends came to 9 bases. The CDR3 consists of 14 residues. Germline V gene data show CDR1 as KGHSH and CDR2 as LQKENI.